This T cell receptor beta chain was documented in a study of Tregs in tolerant kidney transplant recipients. As for the study in general: Related graft donors supplied nonmyeloablative bone marrow transplants, and mixed chimerism was transient.

Sequencing was performed with immunoSEQ multiplex PCR; in TCRdb, only in-frame clones are kept and a portion is missing. The table has about 78,000 clones, 85% to 95% seen once. This CDR3 region has 14 residues. This chain uses TRBV21-1 with TRBJ1-4. TRBV21-1 is given as a pseudogene. The TCR originated in a human donor who received a combined kidney and bone marrow transplant. The sequences come from Tregs from blood, collected before the transplant. As DNA, the CDR3 is TGTGCCAGCAGCAAAGAAAGACTCGATGAAAAACTGTTTTTT. It codes for CASSKERLDEKLFF.